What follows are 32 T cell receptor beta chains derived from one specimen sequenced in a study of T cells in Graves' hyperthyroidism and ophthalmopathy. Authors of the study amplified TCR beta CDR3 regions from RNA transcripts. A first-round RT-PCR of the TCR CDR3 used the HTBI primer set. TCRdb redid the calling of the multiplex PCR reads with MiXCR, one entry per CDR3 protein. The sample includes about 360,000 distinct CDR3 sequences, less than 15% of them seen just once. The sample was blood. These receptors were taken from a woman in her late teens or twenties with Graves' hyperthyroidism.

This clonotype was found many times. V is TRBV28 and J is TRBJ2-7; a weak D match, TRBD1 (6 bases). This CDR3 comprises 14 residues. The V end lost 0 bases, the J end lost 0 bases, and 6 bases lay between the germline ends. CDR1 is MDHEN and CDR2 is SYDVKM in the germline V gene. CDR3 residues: CASSLWGASYEQYF. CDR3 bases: TGTGCCAGCAGTTTATGGGGGGCCTCCTACGAGCAGTACTTC.

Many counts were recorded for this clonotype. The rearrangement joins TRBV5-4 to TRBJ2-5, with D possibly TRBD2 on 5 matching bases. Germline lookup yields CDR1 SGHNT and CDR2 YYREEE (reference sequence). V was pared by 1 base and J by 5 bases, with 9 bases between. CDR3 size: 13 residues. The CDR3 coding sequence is TGTGCCAGCAGCTTGTCTAGAGGGGAGACCCAGTACTTC. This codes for CASSLSRGETQYF.

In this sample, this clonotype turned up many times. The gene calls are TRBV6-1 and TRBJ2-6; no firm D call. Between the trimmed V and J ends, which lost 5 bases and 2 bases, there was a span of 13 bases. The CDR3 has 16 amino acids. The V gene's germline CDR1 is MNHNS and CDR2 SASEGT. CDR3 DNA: TGTGCCAGCAGTCTGACGAGTGGTACTGGGGCCAACGTCCTGACTTTC. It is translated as CASSLTSGTGANVLTF.

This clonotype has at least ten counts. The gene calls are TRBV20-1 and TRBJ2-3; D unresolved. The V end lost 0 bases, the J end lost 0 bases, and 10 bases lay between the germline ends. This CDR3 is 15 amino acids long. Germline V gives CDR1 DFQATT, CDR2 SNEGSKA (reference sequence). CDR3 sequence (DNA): TGCAGTGCTAGAGATACTCGGCTTAGCACAGATACGCAGTATTTT. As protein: CSARDTRLSTDTQYF.

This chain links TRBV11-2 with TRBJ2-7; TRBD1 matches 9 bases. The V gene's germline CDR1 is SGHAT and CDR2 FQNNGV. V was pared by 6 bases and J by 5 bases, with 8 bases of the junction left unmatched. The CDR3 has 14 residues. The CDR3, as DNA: TGTGCCAGCAGGTTCAGGACAGGGGCCCACGAGCAGTACTTC. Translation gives CASRFRTGAHEQYF.

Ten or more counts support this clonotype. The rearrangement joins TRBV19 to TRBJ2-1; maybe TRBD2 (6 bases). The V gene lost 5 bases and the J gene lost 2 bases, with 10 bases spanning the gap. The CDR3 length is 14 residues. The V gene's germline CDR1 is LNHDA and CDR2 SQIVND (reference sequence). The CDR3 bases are TGTGCCAGTAGTCGGAGGGCCGCCTACAATGAGCAGTTCTTC. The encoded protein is CASSRRAAYNEQFF.

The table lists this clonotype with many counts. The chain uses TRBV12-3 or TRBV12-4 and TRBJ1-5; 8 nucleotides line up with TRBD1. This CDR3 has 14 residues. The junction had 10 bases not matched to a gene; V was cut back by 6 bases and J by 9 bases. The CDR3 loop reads CASRPGQGKMPQHF. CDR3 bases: TGTGCCAGCAGACCAGGACAGGGAAAAATGCCCCAGCATTTT.

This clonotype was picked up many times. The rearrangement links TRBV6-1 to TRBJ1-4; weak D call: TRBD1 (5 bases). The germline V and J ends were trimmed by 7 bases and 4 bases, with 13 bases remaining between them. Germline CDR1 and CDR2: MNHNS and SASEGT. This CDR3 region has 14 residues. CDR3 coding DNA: TGTGCCAGCACCCCCGGGACCGGTAATGAAAAACTGTTTTTT. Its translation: CASTPGTGNEKLFF.

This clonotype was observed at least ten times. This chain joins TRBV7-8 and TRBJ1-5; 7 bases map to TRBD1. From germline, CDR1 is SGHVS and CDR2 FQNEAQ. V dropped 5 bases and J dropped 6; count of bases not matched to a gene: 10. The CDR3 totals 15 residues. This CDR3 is CASSLGQAGGQPQHF. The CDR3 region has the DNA TGTGCCAGCAGCCTCGGACAGGCGGGCGGTCAGCCCCAGCATTTT.

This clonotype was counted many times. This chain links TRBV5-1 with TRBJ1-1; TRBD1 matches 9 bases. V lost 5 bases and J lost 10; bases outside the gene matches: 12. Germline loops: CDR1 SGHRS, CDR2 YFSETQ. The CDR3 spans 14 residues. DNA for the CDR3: TGCGCCAGCAGTCCCGGGACAGGGAGTGTCGCAGCTTTCTTT. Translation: CASSPGTGSVAAFF.

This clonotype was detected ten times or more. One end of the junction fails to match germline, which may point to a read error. CDR3 DNA sequence: TGTGCCAGCAGCCTAGCGGGTCGCACAGATACGCAGTATTTT. Protein sequence: CASSLAGRTDTQYF. The chain carries TRBV7-8 and TRBJ2-3; 8 bases align to TRBD2. CDR3 length: 14 amino acids. Germline loops: CDR1 SGHVS, CDR2 FQNEAQ.

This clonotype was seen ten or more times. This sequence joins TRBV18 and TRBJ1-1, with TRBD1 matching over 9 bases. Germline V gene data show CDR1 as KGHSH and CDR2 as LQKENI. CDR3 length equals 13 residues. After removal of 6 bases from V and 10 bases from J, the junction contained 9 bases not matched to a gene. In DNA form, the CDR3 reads TGTGCCAGCTCCCCCGAGGACAGGGGCGCAGCTTTCTTT. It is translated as CASSPEDRGAAFF.

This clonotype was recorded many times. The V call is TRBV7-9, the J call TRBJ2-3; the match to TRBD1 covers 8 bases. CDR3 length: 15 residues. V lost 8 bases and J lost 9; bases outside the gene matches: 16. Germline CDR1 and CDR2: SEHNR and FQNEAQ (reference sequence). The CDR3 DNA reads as TGTGCCAGCTTCCTACTGGACAGGGCGCTTGAAACGCAGTATTTT. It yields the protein CASFLLDRALETQYF.

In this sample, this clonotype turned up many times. CDR3 amino acids: CASSPSIINNEQFF. In DNA form, the CDR3 reads TGTGCCAGCAGCCCAAGTATAATCAACAATGAGCAGTTCTTC. This chain joins TRBV12-3 or TRBV12-4 and TRBJ2-1; unclear D gene. The CDR3 spans 14 residues. Trimming took 6 bases from V and 5 from J, leaving 14 bases between them.

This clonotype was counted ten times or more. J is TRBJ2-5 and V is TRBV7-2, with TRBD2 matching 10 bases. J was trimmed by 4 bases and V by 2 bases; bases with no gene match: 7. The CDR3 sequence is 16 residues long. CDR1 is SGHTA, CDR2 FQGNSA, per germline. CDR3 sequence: CASSLSSGSYRETQYF. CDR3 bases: TGTGCCAGCAGCTTATCTAGCGGGAGTTACCGAGAGACCCAGTACTTC.

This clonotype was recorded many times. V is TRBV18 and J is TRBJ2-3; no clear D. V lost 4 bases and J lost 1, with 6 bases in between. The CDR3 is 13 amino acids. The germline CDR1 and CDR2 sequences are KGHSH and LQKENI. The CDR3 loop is CASSLRRTDTQYF. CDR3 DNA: TGTGCCAGCTCACTCAGGCGCACAGATACGCAGTATTTT.

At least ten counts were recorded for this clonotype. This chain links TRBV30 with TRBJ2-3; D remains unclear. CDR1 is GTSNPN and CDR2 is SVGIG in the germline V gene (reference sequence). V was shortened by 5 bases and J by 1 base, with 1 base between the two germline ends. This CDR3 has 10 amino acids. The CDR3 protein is CAWGTDTQYF. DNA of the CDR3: TGTGCCTGGGGCACAGATACGCAGTATTTT. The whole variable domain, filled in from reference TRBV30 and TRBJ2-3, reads SQTIHQWPATLVQPVGSPLSLECTVEGTSNPNLYWYRQAAGRGLQLLFYSVGIGQISSEVPQNLSASRPQDRQFILSSKKLLLSDSGFYLCAWGTDTQYFGPGTRLTVL.

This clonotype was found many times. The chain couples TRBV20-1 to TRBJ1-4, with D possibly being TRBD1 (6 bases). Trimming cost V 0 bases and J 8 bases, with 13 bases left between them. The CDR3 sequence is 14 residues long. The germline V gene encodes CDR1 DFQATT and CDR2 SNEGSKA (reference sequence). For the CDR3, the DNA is TGCAGTGCTAGAGACCCCAGGGGATCAGAAAAACTGTTTTTT. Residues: CSARDPRGSEKLFF.

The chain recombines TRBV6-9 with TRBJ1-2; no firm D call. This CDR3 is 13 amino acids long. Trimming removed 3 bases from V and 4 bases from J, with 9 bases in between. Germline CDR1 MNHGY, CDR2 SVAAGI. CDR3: CASSYGRPYGYTF. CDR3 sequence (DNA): TGTGCCAGCAGTTACGGCAGGCCCTATGGCTACACCTTC.

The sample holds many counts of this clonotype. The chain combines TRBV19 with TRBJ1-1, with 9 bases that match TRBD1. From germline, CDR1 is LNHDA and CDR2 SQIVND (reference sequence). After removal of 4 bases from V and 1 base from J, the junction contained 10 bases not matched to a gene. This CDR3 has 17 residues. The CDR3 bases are TGTGCCAGTAGTAGCAACAGGGGGCAGGCGGCGAACACTGAAGCTTTCTTT. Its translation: CASSSNRGQAANTEAFF.

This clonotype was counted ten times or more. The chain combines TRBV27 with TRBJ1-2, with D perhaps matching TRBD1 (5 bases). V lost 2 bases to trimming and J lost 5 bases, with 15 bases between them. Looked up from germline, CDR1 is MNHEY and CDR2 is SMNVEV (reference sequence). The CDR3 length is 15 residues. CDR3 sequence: CASSLQGRGRYGYTF. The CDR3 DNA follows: TGTGCCAGCAGTTTACAGGGTCGCGGTCGTTATGGCTACACCTTC.

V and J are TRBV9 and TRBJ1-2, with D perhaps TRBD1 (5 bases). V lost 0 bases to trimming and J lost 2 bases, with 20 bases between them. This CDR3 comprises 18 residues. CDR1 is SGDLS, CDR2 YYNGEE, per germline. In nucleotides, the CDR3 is TGTGCCAGCAGCGTAGCTACGGAGGCCGGGGCAGTCAACTATGGCTACACCTTC. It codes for CASSVATEAGAVNYGYTF.

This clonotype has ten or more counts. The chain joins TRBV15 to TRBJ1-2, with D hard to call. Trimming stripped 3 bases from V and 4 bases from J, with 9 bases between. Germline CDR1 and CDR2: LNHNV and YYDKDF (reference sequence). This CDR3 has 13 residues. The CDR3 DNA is TGTGCCACCAGCAGTGCGGACGGCTATGGCTACACCTTC. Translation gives CATSSADGYGYTF.

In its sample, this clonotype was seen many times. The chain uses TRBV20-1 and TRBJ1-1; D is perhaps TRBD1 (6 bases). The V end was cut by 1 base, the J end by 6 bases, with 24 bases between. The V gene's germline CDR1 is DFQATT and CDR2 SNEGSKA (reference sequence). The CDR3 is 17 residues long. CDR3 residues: CSARGPFFDRSNAEAFF. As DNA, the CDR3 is TGCAGTGCTAGAGGTCCCTTTTTTGACAGGTCAAACGCTGAAGCTTTCTTT.

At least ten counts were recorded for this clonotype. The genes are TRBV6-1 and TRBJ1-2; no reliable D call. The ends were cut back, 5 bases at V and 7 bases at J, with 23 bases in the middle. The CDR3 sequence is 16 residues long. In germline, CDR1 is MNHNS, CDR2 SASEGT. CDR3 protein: CASSKDPRQDRAGYTF. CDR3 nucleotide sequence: TGTGCCAGCAGTAAGGACCCCCGGCAGGATCGTGCTGGCTACACCTTC.

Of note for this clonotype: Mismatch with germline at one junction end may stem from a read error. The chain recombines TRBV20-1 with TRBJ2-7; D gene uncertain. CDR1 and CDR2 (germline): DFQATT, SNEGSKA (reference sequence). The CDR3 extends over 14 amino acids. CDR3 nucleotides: TGCGGTGCTAGAGATCCGAACTTTTACTACGAGCAGTACTTC. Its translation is CGARDPNFYYEQYF.

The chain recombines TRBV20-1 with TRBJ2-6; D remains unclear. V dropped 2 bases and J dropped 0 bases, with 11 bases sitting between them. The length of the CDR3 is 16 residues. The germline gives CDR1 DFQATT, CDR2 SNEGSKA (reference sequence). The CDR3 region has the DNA TGCAGTGCTAGACGCCAACCGGGCTCTGGGGCCAACGTCCTGACTTTC. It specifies CSARRQPGSGANVLTF.

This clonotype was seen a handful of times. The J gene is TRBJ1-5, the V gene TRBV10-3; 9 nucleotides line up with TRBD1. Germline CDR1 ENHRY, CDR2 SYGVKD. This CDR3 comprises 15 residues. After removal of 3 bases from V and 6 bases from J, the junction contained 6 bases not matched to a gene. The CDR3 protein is CAISEPQGAGQPQHF. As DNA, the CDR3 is TGTGCCATCAGTGAACCACAGGGGGCGGGTCAGCCCCAGCATTTT.

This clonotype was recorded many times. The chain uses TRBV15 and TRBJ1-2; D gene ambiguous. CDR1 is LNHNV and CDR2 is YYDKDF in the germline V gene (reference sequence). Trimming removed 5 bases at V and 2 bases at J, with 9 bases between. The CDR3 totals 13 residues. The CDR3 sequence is CATSGGSNYGYTF. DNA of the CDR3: TGTGCCACCAGCGGCGGCAGCAACTATGGCTACACCTTC.

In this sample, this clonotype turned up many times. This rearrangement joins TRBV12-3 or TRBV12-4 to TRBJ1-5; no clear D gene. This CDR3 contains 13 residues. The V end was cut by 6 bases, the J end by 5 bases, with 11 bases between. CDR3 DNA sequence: TGTGCCAGCAGCTCCCTGCGCTATCAGCCCCAGCATTTT. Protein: CASSSLRYQPQHF.

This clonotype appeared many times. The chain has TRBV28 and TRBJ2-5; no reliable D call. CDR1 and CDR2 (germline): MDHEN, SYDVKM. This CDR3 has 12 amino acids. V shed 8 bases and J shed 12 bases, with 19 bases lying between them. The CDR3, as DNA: TGTGCCAGCGGGATCAAAGACTCACGGGAGTACTTC. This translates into CASGIKDSREYF.

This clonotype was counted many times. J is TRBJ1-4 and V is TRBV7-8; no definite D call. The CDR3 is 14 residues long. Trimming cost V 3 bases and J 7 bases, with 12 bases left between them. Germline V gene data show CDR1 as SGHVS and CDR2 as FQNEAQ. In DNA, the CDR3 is TGTGCCAGCAGCTTCGCCGGGTTGAGTGAAAAACTGTTTTTT. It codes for CASSFAGLSEKLFF.